Given below is one TCR beta chain in context. As processed by the authors: Amplified reference gene primers provided the basis for estimating nucleated cell counts. TCRdb keeps only in-frame clones here, not all; method: immunoSEQ multiplex PCR. The DNA gave D and trimming, while V, J and clone size come from that table. In the table there are under 550,000 clones, around 90% of which are singletons. This sample is drawn from a study of blood T cell repertoires in COVID-19. Study-wide background: PBMCs, B-cell-depleted T cells, or T cells were the source of the cDNA or gDNA that made up the material.

Germline V gene sequence: CDR1 MNHNY, CDR2 SVGAGI (reference sequence). Trimming removed 5 bases from V and 2 bases from J; junction bases left unmatched: 10. CDR3 length equals 16 residues. This chain joins TRBV6-6 and TRBJ1-1, with TRBD1 matching 8 bases. The sequenced sample consisted of peripheral blood. The clonotype was recovered from a man younger than 35 with COVID-19, enrolled during active disease. CDR3 region: CASSRDRGYLNTEAFF. CDR3 DNA: TGTGCCAGCAGTCGAGACAGGGGTTACCTCAACACTGAAGCTTTCTTT.